This TCR beta chain was sequenced during a study of beta chain features in type 1 diabetes. Whole-study results and caveats: Type 1 diabetes patients had TCRB CDR3s that were shorter (moderately but significantly so) in all four CD4+ subsets. With patients and controls alike, PCR might favor shorter templates to an equal degree.

This clone was counted a few times. The antigen remains undetermined. There are 14 residues in the CDR3. The junction had 8 bases not matched to a gene; V was cut back by 1 base and J by 9 bases. Germline values: CDR1 SGHTA, CDR2 FQGNSA. Expressed TCRB transcripts got sequenced, as all isolated RNA was reverse transcribed. Profiled with immunoSEQ multiplex PCR; TCRdb holds only in-frame clones, not every one. The sample consists of fewer than 300,000 clones, roughly a tenth of them appearing once. Source material: naive CD4+ T cells from blood. The chain uses TRBV7-2 and TRBJ1-1, with TRBD1 identical over 7 bases. The origin of this receptor is a man under 40 with type 1 diabetes. The CDR3 DNA follows: TGTGCCAGCAGCTTAGTCGGACAGGCACTCCAAGCTTTCTTT. It codes for CASSLVGQALQAFF.